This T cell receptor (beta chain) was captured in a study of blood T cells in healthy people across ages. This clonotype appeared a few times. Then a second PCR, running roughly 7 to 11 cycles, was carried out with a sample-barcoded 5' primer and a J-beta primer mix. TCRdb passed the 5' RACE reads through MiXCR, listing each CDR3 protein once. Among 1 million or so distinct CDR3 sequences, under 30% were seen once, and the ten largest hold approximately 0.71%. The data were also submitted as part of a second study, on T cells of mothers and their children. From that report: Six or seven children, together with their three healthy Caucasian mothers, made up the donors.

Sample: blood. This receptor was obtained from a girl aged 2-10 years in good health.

The CDR3 DNA follows: TGCGCCAGCAGCTATGGGACTAGCGGGAGTTGGTACTACGAGCAGTACTTC. As protein: CASSYGTSGSWYYEQYF. The chain recombines TRBV4-1 with TRBJ2-5; 14 bases line up with TRBD2. The J call is doubtful: the DNA matches TRBJ2-7 better. The CDR3 is 17 residues long. CDR1 MGHRA and CDR2 YSYEKL come from the germline V gene.